One sample yielded the 21 T cell receptor beta chains listed below, sequenced in a study of cytomegalovirus exposure and HLA in healthy donors. PCR was performed using 60 Vbeta and 13 Jbeta primers. Here immunoSEQ multiplex PCR was the method, and the copy in TCRdb shows in-frame clones only, minus some. The table includes approximately 180,000 clones, 80% detected once. Sequencing input: PBMCs. The receptors originated from a man aged 30 to 39 in good health and CMV-seropositive.

V and J are TRBV6-1 and TRBJ1-2, with a tentative D call TRBD1 (6 bases). Germline CDR1 MNHNS, CDR2 SASEGT. The CDR3 has 15 amino acids. V was trimmed by 4 bases and J by 1 base, leaving 13 bases between them. The CDR3 sequence: CASSGGTPSNYGYTF. CDR3 coding DNA: TGTGCCAGCAGTGGTGGGACACCCAGTAACTATGGCTACACCTTC.

This rearrangement joins TRBV6-1 to TRBJ1-1, with no clear D. The CDR3 has 13 amino acids. Germline V gives CDR1 MNHNS, CDR2 SASEGT. Trimming stripped 6 bases from V and 1 base from J, with 9 bases between. CDR3 nucleotides: TGTGCCAGCAGGCTATCGGGGAACACTGAAGCTTTCTTT. Translation: CASRLSGNTEAFF.

The chain uses TRBV18 and TRBJ1-2; 7 positions agree with TRBD1. The trim removed 4 bases at V and 3 bases at J, leaving 8 bases unmatched. The CDR3 spans 15 residues. In germline, CDR1 is KGHSH, CDR2 LQKENI. CDR3 protein: CASSLRDRVHYGYTF. CDR3 coding DNA: TGTGCCAGCTCACTCAGAGACAGGGTTCACTATGGCTACACCTTC.

This sequence joins TRBV7-3 and TRBJ1-1; tentative D call: TRBD1 (5 bases). The CDR3 contains 14 residues. V lost 5 bases and J 5 bases, leaving 15 bases between the germline ends. The germline V gene encodes CDR1 SGHTA and CDR2 FQGTGA. The CDR3: CASSGQGPGTEAFF. CDR3 DNA: TGTGCCAGCAGCGGGCAGGGCCCAGGGACTGAAGCTTTCTTT.

The CDR3 loop reads CASTHREGLGYTF. The CDR3 nucleotides are TGCGCCAGCACCCACAGGGAAGGGCTAGGCTACACCTTC. The chain links TRBV4-1 to TRBJ1-2; the D gene is possibly TRBD1 (6 bases). The CDR3 length is 13 residues. Looked up from germline, CDR1 is MGHRA and CDR2 is YSYEKL. V lost 7 bases and J 8 bases, leaving 17 bases between the germline ends.

This clone was counted a single time. The chain is built from TRBV6-5 and TRBJ2-3; D possibly corresponds to TRBD2 (6 bases). The CDR3 loop spans 16 amino acids. The V end lost 2 bases, the J end lost 2 bases, and 14 bases lay between the germline ends. Per germline, CDR1 MNHEY and CDR2 SVGAGI. For the CDR3, the DNA is TGTGCCAGCAGTTACGGGGGTCCGGGAGCCACAGATACGCAGTATTTT. This sequence encodes CASSYGGPGATDTQYF.

Here the CDR3 DNA reads TGTGCCTGGAGGAAGGGACTAGCGGGAGGCAATGAGCAGTTCTTC. It encodes CAWRKGLAGGNEQFF. The J gene is TRBJ2-1, the V gene TRBV30, with 15 positions matching TRBD2. J lost 6 bases, V lost 3 bases, and 3 bases had no gene match. Germline V lookup: CDR1 GTSNPN, CDR2 SVGIG (reference sequence). The CDR3 contains 15 residues.

V usage is TRBV9 and J usage is TRBJ1-6; D possibly corresponds to TRBD1 (5 bases). V gave up 4 bases and J gave up 7 bases, with 21 bases separating them. This CDR3 spans 17 amino acids. Germline CDR1 and CDR2: SGDLS and YYNGEE. The CDR3 is CASSPRTGTLSNSPLHF. CDR3 bases: TGTGCCAGCAGCCCGCGAACAGGTACTCTCTCCAATTCACCCCTCCACTTT.

This rearrangement joins TRBV28 to TRBJ1-2; D perhaps matches TRBD1 (6 bases). In germline, CDR1 is MDHEN, CDR2 SYDVKM. V shed 6 bases and J shed 4 bases, with 18 bases lying between them. This CDR3 region has 15 residues. The CDR3 here is CASSLMGDRTYGYTF. CDR3 DNA: TGTGCCAGCAGCCTCATGGGTGACAGGACCTATGGCTACACCTTC.

This chain uses TRBV7-8 with TRBJ2-2; 14 bases line up with TRBD2. The CDR3 runs 19 residues. Germline lookup yields CDR1 SGHVS and CDR2 FQNEAQ. After removal of 5 bases from V and 4 bases from J, the junction contained 12 bases not matched to a gene. The DNA for the CDR3 is TGTGCCAGCAGCCGGCGGACTAGCGGGAGGCATGATAGCACCGGGGAGCTGTTTTTT. Encoded protein: CASSRRTSGRHDSTGELFF.

This clone has only a few counts. The chain has TRBV30 and TRBJ2-7; weak D call: TRBD1 (5 bases). Trimming left V 0 bases short and J 5 bases short, with 14 bases between. The CDR3 runs to 14 residues. From germline, CDR1 is GTSNPN and CDR2 SVGIG (reference sequence). The CDR3 is CAWSVGAGRHEQYF. Here the CDR3 DNA reads TGTGCCTGGAGTGTAGGGGCAGGGCGGCACGAGCAGTACTTC.

V usage is TRBV7-2 and J usage is TRBJ1-3, with TRBD1 matching over 8 bases. Germline V gene lookup returns CDR1 SGHTA and CDR2 FQGNSA. This CDR3 is built from 16 residues. The junction had 4 bases not matched to a gene; V was cut back by 2 bases and J by 1 base. The CDR3 DNA is TGTGCCAGCAGCTTAAACAGGGGGTCGTCTGGAAACACCATATATTTT. It codes for CASSLNRGSSGNTIYF.

The chain is built from TRBV19 and TRBJ1-2; D might be TRBD1 (5 bases). The V end was cut by 3 bases, the J end by 6 bases, with 11 bases between. This CDR3 is 13 amino acids long. Per germline, CDR1 LNHDA and CDR2 SQIVND (reference sequence). Here the CDR3 reads CASSIGRGDGYTF. The DNA for the CDR3 is TGTGCCAGTAGTATTGGGAGGGGTGATGGCTACACCTTC.

By frequency in the sample, this clone is medium-sized. The rearrangement joins TRBV15 to TRBJ2-1, with 8 bases matching TRBD2. Per germline, CDR1 LNHNV and CDR2 YYDKDF (reference sequence). This CDR3 is 13 amino acids long. Trimming removed 5 bases from V and 10 bases from J; junction bases left unmatched: 7. The CDR3 loop reads CATSFFSGEEQFF. CDR3 nucleotides: TGTGCCACCAGCTTTTTTAGCGGGGAGGAGCAGTTCTTC.

This rearrangement joins TRBV6-1 to TRBJ2-1, with TRBD2 matching 9 bases. This CDR3 comprises 17 residues. Germline V gene data show CDR1 as MNHNS and CDR2 as SASEGT. V trimming: 2 bases; J trimming: 3 bases; junction bases outside the gene matches: 8. The CDR3 region has the DNA TGTGCCAGCAGTGAATCGCTTGCGGGGGGGCTCTACAATGAGCAGTTCTTC. Translated, it gives CASSESLAGGLYNEQFF.

The chain uses TRBV10-3 and TRBJ1-1, with TRBD1 as a possible D gene (6 bases). Trimming shortened V by 4 bases and J by 5 bases, and 8 bases separated the two germline ends. The length of the CDR3 is 12 residues. Germline V gene sequence: CDR1 ENHRY, CDR2 SYGVKD. CDR3 in amino acids: CAISGGRTEAFF. The CDR3 coding sequence is TGTGCCATCAGTGGGGGGCGGACTGAAGCTTTCTTT.

The J gene is TRBJ1-1, the V gene TRBV5-1; 8 positions agree with TRBD1. Per germline, CDR1 SGHRS and CDR2 YFSETQ. CDR3 size: 16 residues. V lost 4 bases, J lost 1 base, and 9 bases stayed unmatched. The CDR3 protein is CASSIGSGTGNTEAFF. As DNA, the CDR3 is TGCGCCAGCAGCATCGGGTCCGGGACAGGGAACACTGAAGCTTTCTTT.

The J gene is TRBJ1-1, the V gene TRBV19; 7 bases agree with TRBD1. The CDR3 has 15 residues. Looked up from germline, CDR1 is LNHDA and CDR2 is SQIVND (reference sequence). The trim removed 0 bases at V and 1 base at J, leaving 2 bases unmatched. In DNA, the CDR3 is TGTGCCAGTAGTATAGACCACAGGGGGAACACTGAAGCTTTCTTT. Its protein is CASSIDHRGNTEAFF.

The DNA of the CDR3 is TGTGCCAGCAGTCGGACTAGCGGAGGGCACGGGGAGCTGTTTTTT. Protein product: CASSRTSGGHGELFF. This chain connects TRBV6-5 to TRBJ2-2; 10 bases line up with TRBD2. The CDR3 has 15 residues. Germline V CDR1 and CDR2: MNHEY, SVGAGI. V was clipped by 5 bases and J by 7 bases; unmatched bases: 7.

The rearrangement joins TRBV6-5 to TRBJ1-5; TRBD1 is a possible D gene (5 bases). V lost 5 bases and J lost 9, with 17 bases in between. This CDR3 contains 14 residues. The V gene's germline CDR1 is MNHEY and CDR2 SVGAGI. CDR3: CASSPDGGNGPQHF. CDR3 nucleotides: TGTGCCAGCAGTCCCGACGGGGGGAATGGGCCCCAGCATTTT.

The chain combines TRBV9 with TRBJ2-2; 8 nucleotides agree with TRBD1. Germline assignment: CDR1 SGDLS and CDR2 YYNGEE. V lost 6 bases and J lost 6; bases outside the gene matches: 4. The length of the CDR3 is 13 residues. The CDR3 here is CASTLTGAGELFF. The CDR3 DNA is TGTGCCAGCACCCTGACAGGGGCCGGGGAGCTGTTTTTT.